These 25 T cell receptor beta chains share one sample of origin, sequenced in a study of cytomegalovirus exposure and HLA in healthy donors. Both 60 Vbeta primers and 13 Jbeta primers went into the PCR. TCRdb's copy holds only in-frame clones and misses some; the assay was immunoSEQ multiplex PCR. The repertoire holds about 240,000 clones, with approximately 78% as singletons. Material: PBMCs. These receptors came from a boy younger than 18 in good health and CMV-seronegative.

The sample holds a few counts of this clone. The V call is TRBV4-1, the J call TRBJ1-5, with TRBD1 identical over 7 bases. Unmatched junction bases numbered 11, after V lost 5 bases and J lost 1 base. Germline V gene data show CDR1 as MGHRA and CDR2 as YSYEKL. There are 17 residues in the CDR3. The CDR3 here is CASSADRLVKSNQPQHF. Written as DNA, the CDR3 is TGCGCCAGCAGCGCGGACAGGCTGGTAAAGAGCAATCAGCCCCAGCATTTT.

The CDR3 reads CSVGRDRQQYF. The CDR3 DNA reads TGCAGCGTTGGCAGGGACAGGCAGCAGTACTTC. The chain is built from TRBV29-1 and TRBJ2-5; TRBD1 matches at 8 bases. Germline values: CDR1 SQVTM, CDR2 ANQGSEA. The trim removed 4 bases at V and 11 bases at J, leaving 6 bases unmatched. The CDR3 extends over 11 amino acids.

There are a few counts of this clone. This chain uses TRBV30 with TRBJ2-1; 8 bases align to TRBD1. CDR1 GTSNPN and CDR2 SVGIG come from the germline V gene (reference sequence). With 3 bases clipped from V and 5 bases from J, the junction kept 3 bases outside the gene matches. This CDR3 has 13 amino acids. The CDR3 loop is CAWRRGQDNEQFF. In DNA, the CDR3 is TGTGCCTGGAGGAGGGGACAGGACAATGAGCAGTTCTTC.

The gene calls are TRBV7-9 and TRBJ2-1, with D tentatively TRBD2 (6 bases). Germline CDR1 reads SEHNR; CDR2 reads FQNEAQ (reference sequence). This CDR3 region has 12 residues. V gave up 5 bases and J gave up 8 bases, with 10 bases separating them. The CDR3: CASSQGTDEQFF. CDR3 bases: TGTGCCAGCAGCCAAGGGACTGATGAGCAGTTCTTC.

This chain connects TRBV19 to TRBJ2-3; TRBD1 matches at 10 bases. The CDR3 contains 12 residues. Losses at the gene ends were 6 bases for V and 8 bases for J; bases not matched to a gene: 2. Germline V gene data show CDR1 as LNHDA and CDR2 as SQIVND (reference sequence). CDR3 region: CASRWTGGTQYF. DNA of the CDR3: TGTGCCAGTAGGTGGACAGGGGGTACGCAGTATTTT.

The V gene is TRBV15, the J gene TRBJ1-1; no firm D call. Looked up from germline, CDR1 is LNHNV and CDR2 is YYDKDF (reference sequence). Between the trimmed V and J ends, which lost 0 bases and 2 bases, there was a span of 19 bases. The CDR3 spans 18 residues. The CDR3 here is CATSRDRASSGGNTEAFF. DNA of the CDR3: TGTGCCACCAGCAGAGATCGAGCCTCTTCGGGAGGTAACACTGAAGCTTTCTTT. Combining the CDR3 with reference TRBV15 and TRBJ1-1 gives the whole variable domain DAMVIQNPRYQVTQFGKPVTLSCSQTLNHNVMYWYQQKSSQAPKLLFHYYDKDFNNEADTPDNFQSRRPNTSFCFLDIRSPGLGDTAMYLCATSRDRASSGGNTEAFFGQGTRLTVV.

This clone was observed once. The chain couples TRBV9 to TRBJ2-5, with D possibly TRBD1 on 5 matching bases. This CDR3 contains 16 residues. V dropped 2 bases and J dropped 0 bases, with 14 bases sitting between them. Looked up from germline, CDR1 is SGDLS and CDR2 is YYNGEE. This CDR3 reads CASSVGPQGHQETQYF. The CDR3 DNA reads as TGTGCCAGCAGCGTCGGACCCCAGGGTCACCAAGAGACCCAGTACTTC. Full variable domain (missing parts from reference TRBV9 and TRBJ2-5): DSGVTQTPKHLITATGQRVTLRCSPRSGDLSVYWYQQSLDQGLQFLIQYYNGEERAKGNILERFSAQQFPDLHSELNLSSLELGDSALYFCASSVGPQGHQETQYFGPGTRLLVL.

The rearrangement links TRBV6-9 to TRBJ2-2, with 9 bases matching TRBD1. Germline V gene lookup returns CDR1 MNHGY and CDR2 SVAAGI. This CDR3 has 16 amino acids. Trimming removed 6 bases from V and 1 base from J; junction bases left unmatched: 6. CDR3 bases: TGTGCCAGCAGCTATACAGGGGGCCTGAACACCGGGGAGCTGTTTTTT. This translates into CASSYTGGLNTGELFF.

The chain uses TRBV14 and TRBJ2-7, with TRBD1 as a possible D gene (6 bases). Germline CDR1 reads SGHDN; CDR2 reads FVKESK. With 0 bases removed from V and 8 bases from J, the gap between germline ends came to 11 bases. The CDR3 covers 13 residues. CDR3 sequence: CASSQDLQGKQYF. CDR3 bases: TGTGCCAGCAGCCAAGACTTACAGGGAAAGCAGTACTTC.

V usage is TRBV6-1 and J usage is TRBJ1-4; 7 bases fit TRBD1. Unmatched junction bases numbered 17, after V lost 1 base and J lost 6 bases. The CDR3 extends over 19 amino acids. CDR1 is MNHNS and CDR2 is SASEGT in the germline V gene. The CDR3 nucleotides read TGTGCCAGCAGTGAAGAGCTGGCCACAGGGGAACTTCGGTATGAAAAACTGTTTTTT. This gives the protein CASSEELATGELRYEKLFF.

The chain has TRBV9 and TRBJ2-1; TRBD2 matches at 8 bases. V lost 3 bases and J lost 4; bases outside the gene matches: 3. Germline V gene lookup returns CDR1 SGDLS and CDR2 YYNGEE. The CDR3 runs 14 residues. Written as DNA, the CDR3 is TGTGCCAGCAGCGAGCGGGGGAAATACAATGAGCAGTTCTTC. The encoded protein is CASSERGKYNEQFF. Complete variable domain (other parts from reference TRBV9 and TRBJ2-1): DSGVTQTPKHLITATGQRVTLRCSPRSGDLSVYWYQQSLDQGLQFLIQYYNGEERAKGNILERFSAQQFPDLHSELNLSSLELGDSALYFCASSERGKYNEQFFGPGTRLTVL.

This chain joins TRBV29-1 and TRBJ1-1, with a tentative D call TRBD1 (5 bases). CDR1 and CDR2 from the germline V gene are SQVTM and ANQGSEA. The CDR3 has 13 amino acids. Trimming pared 3 bases from V and 0 bases from J, leaving 8 bases between. As DNA, the CDR3 is TGCAGCGTTGAGGGGCGGATGAACACTGAAGCTTTCTTT. Its translation is CSVEGRMNTEAFF.

The gene calls are TRBV6-4 and TRBJ2-5; D unclear. Gene TRBJ2-7 matches the end of the DNA better, so the J call may be wrong. The CDR3 spans 16 residues. Germline CDR1 and CDR2: MRHNA and SNTAGT. The DNA for the CDR3 is TGTGCCAGCAGTGACTCAGTCACAGCCCCCTCCTACGAGCAGTACTTC. Its protein is CASSDSVTAPSYEQYF.

This rearrangement joins TRBV14 to TRBJ2-3; 8 bases line up with TRBD2. Germline V gene sequence: CDR1 SGHDN, CDR2 FVKESK. CDR3 length: 15 residues. V shed 1 base, J shed 4 bases, and the junction held 4 bases outside the gene matches. The CDR3 loop is CASSQVERGSDTQYF. Here the CDR3 DNA reads TGTGCCAGCAGCCAAGTCGAGCGGGGGTCAGATACGCAGTATTTT.

J is TRBJ2-7 and V is TRBV30, with D maybe TRBD2 (5 bases). V shed 1 base and J shed 9 bases, with 16 bases lying between them. CDR3 length equals 13 residues. Germline CDR1 is GTSNPN and CDR2 is SVGIG (reference sequence). DNA of the CDR3: TGTGCCTGGAGTGGTTCGAGGGTGCGCGCGCAGTACTTC. Its protein product is CAWSGSRVRAQYF.

The chain joins TRBV6-5 to TRBJ1-2; 9 positions match TRBD1. V dropped 2 bases and J dropped 8; count of bases not matched to a gene: 3. This CDR3 is built from 13 residues. Germline V CDR1 and CDR2: MNHEY, SVGAGI. The CDR3 reads CASSYGTGQGYTF. The CDR3 DNA follows: TGTGCCAGCAGTTACGGGACAGGGCAAGGCTACACCTTC.

The rearrangement uses TRBV7-3 and TRBJ1-1; tentatively, D is TRBD1 (6 bases). This CDR3 has 16 amino acids. CDR1 and CDR2 (germline): SGHTA, FQGTGA. V gave up 3 bases and J gave up 0 bases, with 14 bases separating them. The CDR3 region is CASSLGAGGVNTEAFF. The CDR3 region has the DNA TGTGCCAGCAGCTTGGGGGCGGGTGGAGTGAACACTGAAGCTTTCTTT.

This clone was detected once. The chain recombines TRBV2 with TRBJ1-2, with D perhaps TRBD1 (5 bases). Trimming shortened V by 2 bases and J by 3 bases, and 10 bases separated the two germline ends. The length of the CDR3 is 14 residues. Looked up from germline, CDR1 is SNHLY and CDR2 is FYNNEI. Here the CDR3 DNA reads TGTGCCAGCAGTGAACAGGGAGGCGACTATGGCTACACCTTC. Translation: CASSEQGGDYGYTF.

This clone was observed at least ten times. The chain has TRBV11-3 and TRBJ1-1; a weak D match, TRBD1 (6 bases). Per the germline V gene, CDR1 is SGHNT and CDR2 is YENEEA. The CDR3 has 15 residues. The V and J ends lost 5 bases and 0 bases respectively, with 13 bases between them. The DNA of the CDR3 is TGTGCCAGCAGCCTCCGACAGGCCATGAACACTGAAGCTTTCTTT. Residues: CASSLRQAMNTEAFF.

The chain combines TRBV27 with TRBJ2-2; 9 bases line up with TRBD2. CDR1 is MNHEY and CDR2 is SMNVEV in the germline V gene (reference sequence). With 1 base clipped from V and 0 bases from J, the junction kept 6 bases outside the gene matches. CDR3 length: 18 amino acids. CDR3 protein: CASSLFAGGRANTGELFF. CDR3 sequence (DNA): TGTGCCAGCAGTTTATTTGCGGGGGGGCGCGCGAACACCGGGGAGCTGTTTTTT.

The rearrangement joins TRBV6-4 to TRBJ2-3; 9 positions match TRBD2. The CDR3 totals 17 residues. Germline assignment: CDR1 MRHNA and CDR2 SNTAGT. The trim removed 4 bases at V and 3 bases at J, leaving 11 bases unmatched. The CDR3 loop is CASSATASSGGTDTQYF. The CDR3 DNA follows: TGTGCCAGCAGTGCAACAGCCAGTAGCGGGGGAACAGATACGCAGTATTTT.

This chain connects TRBV5-4 to TRBJ2-7, with TRBD1 matching 9 bases. The CDR3 spans 15 residues. From germline, CDR1 is SGHNT and CDR2 YYREEE (reference sequence). V dropped 0 bases and J dropped 2; count of bases not matched to a gene: 3. The CDR3 nucleotides read TGTGCCAGCAGCTTGGGTCACAGGGGGCCCTACGAGCAGTACTTC. Its protein product is CASSLGHRGPYEQYF.

This chain uses TRBV4-1 with TRBJ1-2, with 7 bases aligning to TRBD1. Trimming removed 4 bases from V and 7 bases from J; junction bases left unmatched: 9. The CDR3 is 14 residues long. Germline CDR1 reads MGHRA; CDR2 reads YSYEKL. CDR3 nucleotide sequence: TGCGCCAGCAGCCTTGGGACAGAAAAGTTTGGCTACACCTTC. Its protein is CASSLGTEKFGYTF.

The V gene is TRBV10-3, the J gene TRBJ1-2; D gene ambiguous. The CDR3 sequence is 13 residues long. The germline V and J ends were trimmed by 4 bases and 5 bases, with 11 bases remaining between them. Per germline, CDR1 ENHRY and CDR2 SYGVKD. CDR3 DNA: TGTGCCATCAGTGTCGAACAGTTTTATGGCTACACCTTC. It is translated as CAISVEQFYGYTF.

The rearrangement uses TRBV28 and TRBJ2-7; the D gene is possibly TRBD2 (6 bases). The CDR3 consists of 15 residues. The V gene lost 1 base and the J gene lost 3 bases, with 13 bases spanning the gap. Germline values: CDR1 MDHEN, CDR2 SYDVKM. This CDR3 reads CASSLFSGGDYEQYF. The CDR3 bases are TGTGCCAGCAGTTTATTCAGCGGAGGGGACTACGAGCAGTACTTC.